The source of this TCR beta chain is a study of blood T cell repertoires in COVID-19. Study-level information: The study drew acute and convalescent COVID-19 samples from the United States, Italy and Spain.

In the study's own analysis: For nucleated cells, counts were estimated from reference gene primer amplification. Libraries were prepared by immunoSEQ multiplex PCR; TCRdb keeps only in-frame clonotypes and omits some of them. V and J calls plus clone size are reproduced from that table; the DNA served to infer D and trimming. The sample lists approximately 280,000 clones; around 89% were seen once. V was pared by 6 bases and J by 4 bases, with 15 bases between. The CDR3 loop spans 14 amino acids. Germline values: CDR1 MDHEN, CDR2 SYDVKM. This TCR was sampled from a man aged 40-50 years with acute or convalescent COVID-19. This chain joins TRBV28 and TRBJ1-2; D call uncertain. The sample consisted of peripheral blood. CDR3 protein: CASSSPVTLYGYTF. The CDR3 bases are TGTGCCAGCAGCTCGCCGGTCACCCTCTATGGCTACACCTTC.